One sample yielded the 13 T cell receptor beta chains listed below, sequenced in a study of regulatory T cells in long-lasting Graves disease. Assembly of TCR beta libraries relied on iRepertoire HTBI primers together with Arm-PCR of CDR3 regions. One entry per CDR3 protein results from TCRdb running MiXCR on the multiplex PCR reads. This sample has some 300,000 distinct CDR3 sequences, with around 23% found just once. Indicated time point: persistent/refractory GD, antithyroid drugs over 5 years with positive TRAb. There was RNA extracted from PBMCs, and the TCR library was made from it. This specimen consisted of peripheral blood mononuclear cells (PBMCs), obtained when the disease was refractory, from a patient treated with antithyroid drugs. All receptors come from a female donor with Graves disease.

The CDR3 spells CAWSKNTGEKLFF. For the CDR3, the DNA is TGTGCCTGGAGTAAAAACACAGGGGAAAAACTGTTTTTT. The chain uses TRBV30 and TRBJ1-4; maybe TRBD1 (6 bases). Germline-derived CDR1 and CDR2 are GTSNPN and SVGIG (reference sequence). The CDR3 consists of 13 residues. V was cut by 2 bases and J by 8 bases, with 12 bases left in between.

There are many counts of this clonotype. This chain connects TRBV7-6 to TRBJ1-1, with D possibly being TRBD1 (5 bases). This CDR3 has 16 residues. V shed 2 bases and J shed 4 bases, with 17 bases lying between them. Germline V gene lookup returns CDR1 SGHVS and CDR2 FNYEAQ. The CDR3: CASSLKGAGWSTEAFF. Written as DNA, the CDR3 is TGTGCCAGCAGCTTAAAAGGGGCAGGATGGAGCACTGAAGCTTTCTTT.

There are a few counts of this clonotype. This chain joins TRBV7-6 and TRBJ1-2, with D perhaps TRBD1 (5 bases). The V end was cut by 5 bases, the J end by 4 bases, with 17 bases between. Germline lookup yields CDR1 SGHVS and CDR2 FNYEAQ. CDR3 length: 15 residues. CDR3 in DNA: TGTGCCAGCAGCCCTAACCCCGGGACTGGCTATGGCTACACCTTC. As protein: CASSPNPGTGYGYTF.

This clonotype was detected a few times. The chain couples TRBV20-1 to TRBJ2-7; 9 positions agree with TRBD2. The germline CDR1 and CDR2 sequences are DFQATT and SNEGSKA (reference sequence). The CDR3 covers 14 residues. J was trimmed by 9 bases and V by 0 bases; bases with no gene match: 9. The CDR3 sequence: CSARDMSSGILQYF. The CDR3 DNA is TGCAGTGCTAGAGACATGTCTAGCGGGATTCTGCAGTACTTC.

This clonotype has at least ten counts. This chain links TRBV7-2 with TRBJ2-5; 8 bases fit TRBD2. The CDR3 runs 15 residues. The germline CDR1 and CDR2 sequences are SGHTA and FQGNSA. V trimming: 1 base; J trimming: 5 bases; junction bases outside the gene matches: 6. CDR3 nucleotides: TGTGCCAGCAGCTTAGTATCCAGCGGGAGCGAGACCCAGTACTTC. It yields the protein CASSLVSSGSETQYF.

With respect to this clonotype: A single base separates this from a much larger clone, so it may be a read error. The V call is TRBV2, the J call TRBJ1-2; TRBD1 is a possible D gene (5 bases). This CDR3 contains 17 residues. The germline CDR1 and CDR2 sequences are SNHLY and FYNNEI. V shed 8 bases and J shed 3 bases, with 25 bases lying between them. CDR3 DNA: TGTGCCAGCGATCGAGACCCCGGGACTCCGCTCGACTATGGCTACACCTTC. Its translation is CASDRDPGTPLDYGYTF.

There are a few counts of this clonotype. The chain is built from TRBV6-2 or TRBV6-3 and TRBJ2-3; D is undetermined. Germline loops: CDR1 MNHEY, CDR2 SVGEGT. There are 13 residues in the CDR3. Trimming pared 3 bases from V and 0 bases from J, leaving 4 bases between. This CDR3 reads CASSYKSTDTQYF. The CDR3 coding sequence is TGTGCCAGCAGTTATAAAAGCACAGATACGCAGTATTTT.

Comment on this clonotype: The likely explanation is a read error, given a far larger clone one base away. The J gene is TRBJ2-6, the V gene TRBV6-2 or TRBV6-3; D gene unclear. The CDR3 totals 17 residues. Per the germline V gene, CDR1 is MNHEY and CDR2 is SVGEGT. As DNA, the CDR3 is TGTGCCAGCAGTTACGATGCAGTTAGCTCTGGGACCAACGTCCTGACTTTC. The encoded protein is CASSYDAVSSGTNVLTF.

The chain combines TRBV4-1 with TRBJ1-5, with no clear D. V lost 1 base and J 5 bases, leaving 15 bases between the germline ends. The germline V gene has CDR1 MGHRA and CDR2 YSYEKL. This CDR3 has 16 residues. The CDR3 DNA sequence: TGCGCCAGCAGCCAAGGCTCCACTGGGATTTATCAGCCCCAGCATTTT. This gives the protein CASSQGSTGIYQPQHF.

The genes are TRBV7-2 and TRBJ1-2, with 9 bases lining up with TRBD1. The CDR3 totals 14 residues. With 8 bases clipped from V and 2 bases from J, the junction kept 6 bases outside the gene matches. Germline CDR1 and CDR2: SGHTA and FQGNSA. CDR3 amino acids: CASGSGQGNYGYTF. The CDR3 DNA follows: TGTGCCAGCGGCTCCGGACAGGGGAACTATGGCTACACCTTC.

This clonotype was seen just once. The CDR3 carries no conserved terminal phenylalanine or tryptophan, so it likely arises from a read error. The chain joins TRBV7-9 to TRBJ2-2; D perhaps matches TRBD2 (7 bases). Germline V gene lookup returns CDR1 SEHNR and CDR2 FQNEAQ (reference sequence). The length of the CDR3 is 18 residues. Between the trimmed V and J ends, which lost 2 bases and 1 base, there was a span of 17 bases. The CDR3 DNA reads as TGTGCCAGCAGCTTATTTTCTTGGGAGGGACAGAACACCGGGGAGCTGTTTTCT. It encodes CASSLFSWEGQNTGELFS.

There are many counts of this clonotype. The J gene is TRBJ2-7, the V gene TRBV20-1; 9 nucleotides align to TRBD2. Unmatched junction bases numbered 9, after V lost 6 bases and J lost 3 bases. CDR3 length: 14 amino acids. The germline gives CDR1 DFQATT, CDR2 SNEGSKA (reference sequence). The CDR3 nucleotides read TGCAGTGCGCCTCCGGGACTAGCATTCTACGAGCAGTACTTC. It encodes CSAPPGLAFYEQYF.

This clonotype was found a few times. The chain combines TRBV10-3 with TRBJ1-2; no firm D call. V lost 7 bases, J lost 5 bases, and 11 bases lay in between. The CDR3 spans 12 residues. Germline CDR1 and CDR2: ENHRY and SYGVKD. The CDR3 here is CAIKGREYGYTF. The CDR3 nucleotides read TGTGCCATCAAAGGTCGGGAATATGGCTACACCTTC.